This TCR beta chain was documented in a study of T-cell memory formation after mild COVID-19 listed by TCRdb under 2021. About the full investigation: TCR sequence clusters from the two donors were largely donor specific. T-cell clones expanding and contracting after mild COVID-19 in two donors were tracked by longitudinal TCRalpha and TCRbeta repertoire sequencing. The cohort was made up of two young adult volunteers, one female and one male, who were previously healthy.

Ficoll-Paque density gradient centrifugation was the method used to isolate PBMCs. CDR1 is given as SGHRS and CDR2 as YFSETQ, both from the germline V gene. Including the terminal cysteine and phenylalanine, the CDR3 comprises 15 residues. The only DNA kept is the CDR3, 45 bases in frame from the first base. V loses 4 bases of germline sequence and J loses 4 bases, and the interval between the two ends is 17 bases. TCRdb lists the instrument as Illumina NovaSeq 6000. TCRalpha and TCRbeta cDNA libraries were built by 5'RACE with constant-segment primers, adding sample barcodes and unique molecular identifiers. RNA was extracted from every sample with Trizol reagent. Libraries were amplified in two PCR steps, with a second sample barcode and Illumina TruSeq adapters added in the second step. The libraries were sequenced on an Illumina NovaSeq using 2 x 150 bp paired-end reads. Under the source paper's analysis protocol: With migec v1.2.7, reads were demultiplexed and then collapsed into UMI-guided consensus sequences. Using mixcr v2.1.11, UMI consensuses were aligned to TRA and TRB V and J templates and then assembled into clonotypes. A clonotype was counted as expanded or contracted only when both edgeR and NoisET called the clonotype significant, with the noise models trained on biological replicates. For edgeR calls, a false discovery rate-adjusted p below 0.01 and a log2 fold-change threshold of 1 were applied. PCA with hierarchical clustering of max-normalized trajectories of the 1000 most abundant clonotypes was used as exploratory dynamics analysis. The CD4 or CD8 phenotype of responding clones was assigned using the separately sequenced CD4+ and CD8+ repertoires. The public reads were reanalyzed by TCRdb: fastp trimming at Q25, MiXCR alignment, in-frame beta chains only. Here each entry gathers all rows of one CDR3 protein and keeps the most common genes and DNA. What appears here as the V and J calls and clone size reflects TCRdb's work, not the paper's. The sample records approximately 240,000 distinct CDR3 sequences, about 16% of which are singletons. In total, the top ten clones hold about 3.5% of the sample.

Comment on this clonotype: The specificity of this receptor is unknown. There are no base qualities to consult, and no much larger clone falls within one base.

The full study reports these points: SARS-CoV-2 specificity was not confirmed for the second-wave clones peaking on day 37. Only a couple of mild cases were covered in the study, and larger cohorts including severe cases with pre-infection samples were considered necessary. Balanced CD4/CD8 phenotypes were observed for clones contracting from day 15 to 85, whereas a bias towards CD4+ was observed for a second wave of clones expanding from day 15 to 37. Contracting CD4+ clones turned up mainly in the CM and EM memory subsets, whereas EMRA was where CD8+ clones were enriched. Some responding clones were found in pre-infection memory, which suggests that pre-existing cross-reactive memory T cells took part in the SARS-CoV-2 response.

Sequencing input: PBMCs or a T cell subset sorted from them (not recorded which). The chain is made from TRBV5-1 and TRBJ2-5; TRBD1 is perhaps the D gene, given 6 matching bases. The clonotype was recovered from a man in his late teens or twenties who had mild COVID-19 (a few samples of this study predate the infection). The sample titles of this study are shuffled in the database, so cell type and time point are left out; the donor was told from shared clones. Read as DNA, the sequence is TGCGCCAGCAGCACCGACGGGGACACGGTAGAGACCCAGTACTTC. It is translated as CASSTDGDTVETQYF.